This entry lists 31 T cell receptor beta chains sequenced from one sample in a study of blood T cell dynamics during melanoma immunotherapy. Profiled with immunoSEQ multiplex PCR; TCRdb holds only in-frame clones, not every one. Found here are roughly 15,000 clones, roughly 85% of them singletons; the top ten hold more than 5%. Specified time point: week 3, after first cycle of checkpoint inhibitor. The material sequenced was blood, taken from a patient treated with checkpoint blockade. Receptors were obtained from a human donor with melanoma.

The rearrangement joins TRBV30 to TRBJ1-6; D is uncertain. This CDR3 contains 14 residues. Per germline, CDR1 GTSNPN and CDR2 SVGIG (reference sequence). Trimming left V 0 bases short and J 10 bases short, with 13 bases between. The CDR3 reads CAWSVARADSPLHF. The CDR3 coding sequence is TGTGCCTGGAGTGTAGCTAGGGCGGACTCACCCCTCCACTTT.

The chain carries TRBV5-4 and TRBJ1-5, with D possibly matching TRBD1 (5 bases). The CDR3 loop spans 18 amino acids. The V gene lost 5 bases and the J gene lost 0 bases, with 21 bases spanning the gap. Germline values: CDR1 SGHNT, CDR2 YYREEE (reference sequence). The CDR3 is CASRTGTSVGISNQPQHF. CDR3 DNA sequence: TGTGCCAGCAGGACCGGGACCTCCGTAGGTATTAGCAATCAGCCCCAGCATTTT.

The CDR3 sequence: CARRGDTEAFF. CDR3 nucleotide sequence: TGTGCACGCAGGGGCGACACTGAAGCTTTCTTT. The chain employs TRBV30 and TRBJ1-1; tentative D call: TRBD1 (6 bases). Germline values: CDR1 GTSNPN, CDR2 SVGIG (reference sequence). The CDR3 consists of 11 residues. Full variable domain (missing parts from reference TRBV30 and TRBJ1-1): SQTIHQWPATLVQPVGSPLSLECTVEGTSNPNLYWYRQAAGRGLQLLFYSVGIGQISSEVPQNLSASRPQDRQFILSSKKLLLSDSGFYLCARRGDTEAFFGQGTRLTVV.

This clone was found a few times. V is TRBV14 and J is TRBJ2-7; 12 bases align to TRBD2. V lost 2 bases, J lost 5 bases, and 7 bases stayed unmatched. CDR1 is SGHDN, CDR2 FVKESK, per germline. CDR3 length: 16 amino acids. This CDR3 reads CASSQMSSGRGNEQYF. The CDR3 bases are TGTGCCAGCAGCCAAATGTCTAGCGGGAGGGGTAACGAGCAGTACTTC.

The chain combines TRBV27 with TRBJ2-5; D is undetermined. The CDR3 loop spans 11 amino acids. Germline CDR1 MNHEY, CDR2 SMNVEV (reference sequence). V lost 5 bases and J lost 3, with 4 bases in between. DNA of the CDR3: TGTGCCAGCAGTGCGAAAGAGACCCAGTACTTC. Its translation: CASSAKETQYF.

This clone was picked up one time. The V gene is TRBV9, the J gene TRBJ1-6; D ambiguous. The CDR3 is 14 amino acids. V was pared by 0 bases and J by 10 bases, with 11 bases between. Per germline, CDR1 SGDLS and CDR2 YYNGEE. The CDR3 reads CASSVGIHNSPLHF. Written as DNA, the CDR3 is TGTGCCAGCAGCGTAGGAATTCACAACTCACCCCTCCACTTT.

In DNA, the CDR3 is TGTGCCAGCGCAACTAGCGGGATTCACTCCTACGAGCAGTACTTC. As protein: CASATSGIHSYEQYF. This chain uses TRBV27 with TRBJ2-5, with 10 bases fitting TRBD2. The J call is in doubt because the DNA end fits TRBJ2-7 better. CDR3 size: 15 residues. Germline lookup yields CDR1 MNHEY and CDR2 SMNVEV (reference sequence).

This rearrangement joins TRBV11-3 to TRBJ1-5; no clear D. Germline values: CDR1 SGHNT, CDR2 YENEEA. This CDR3 has 13 amino acids. The germline V and J ends were trimmed by 3 bases and 6 bases, with 9 bases remaining between them. The CDR3 sequence is CASSFEPGQPQHF. DNA of the CDR3: TGTGCCAGCAGCTTTGAACCCGGTCAGCCCCAGCATTTT.

V gene TRBV6-5 combines with J gene TRBJ1-1; a weak D match, TRBD1 (6 bases). Germline values: CDR1 MNHEY, CDR2 SVGAGI. There are 15 residues in the CDR3. V shed 4 bases and J shed 5 bases, with 17 bases lying between them. The CDR3 DNA is TGTGCCAGCAGTTTGGTAACAGGGAAAGGGACTGAAGCTTTCTTT. Translating it yields CASSLVTGKGTEAFF.

This clone was observed once. The chain uses TRBV7-8 and TRBJ2-7; TRBD1 matches 7 bases. The germline CDR1 and CDR2 sequences are SGHVS and FQNEAQ. The CDR3 runs to 14 residues. After removal of 1 base from V and 3 bases from J, the junction contained 3 bases not matched to a gene. The CDR3 is CASSLGAGGYEQYF. CDR3 DNA sequence: TGTGCCAGCAGCTTAGGGGCAGGGGGCTACGAGCAGTACTTC. The full variable domain, its missing parts supplied by reference TRBV7-8 and TRBJ2-7, is GAGVSQSPRYKVAKRGQDVALRCDPISGHVSLFWYQQALGQGPEFLTYFQNEAQLDKSGLPSDRFFAERPEGSVSTLKIQRTQQEDSAVYLCASSLGAGGYEQYFGPGTRLTVT.

This clone showed up just once. V gene TRBV27 combines with J gene TRBJ2-1; D call uncertain. This CDR3 has 12 amino acids. V was clipped by 0 bases and J by 8 bases, with 5 bases between them. The germline V gene encodes CDR1 MNHEY and CDR2 SMNVEV (reference sequence). The CDR3, as DNA: TGTGCCAGCAGTTTATCTAGGGATGAGCAGTTCTTC. It encodes CASSLSRDEQFF.

This chain uses TRBV11-3 with TRBJ2-5; 8 bases fit TRBD2. V dropped 5 bases and J dropped 0; count of bases not matched to a gene: 11. CDR1 is SGHNT and CDR2 is YENEEA in the germline V gene. This CDR3 region has 17 residues. CDR3 sequence (DNA): TGTGCCAGCAGCCCCACGGGGGGGGGCCGGTACCAAGAGACCCAGTACTTC. It is translated as CASSPTGGGRYQETQYF. The full variable domain, rest sourced from reference TRBV11-3 and TRBJ2-5, is EAGVVQSPRYKIIEKKQPVAFWCNPISGHNTLYWYLQNLGQGPELLIRYENEEAVDDSQLPKDRFSAERLKGVDSTLKIQPAELGDSAVYLCASSPTGGGRYQETQYFGPGTRLLVL.

The gene calls are TRBV12-5 and TRBJ2-5, with 11 bases aligning to TRBD2. The assigned J gene may be wrong: the sequence end matches TRBJ2-7 better. Germline CDR1 and CDR2: LGHNT and FRNRAP. This CDR3 is built from 16 residues. In DNA, the CDR3 is TGTGCTAGTGGTTTCCAAGGGACTAGCGGATCCTACGAGCAGTACTTC. Its protein is CASGFQGTSGSYEQYF.

This chain uses TRBV18 with TRBJ2-5; D unresolved. The better agreement between TRBJ2-7 and the DNA end casts doubt on the J call. The CDR3 length is 12 residues. Germline CDR1 reads KGHSH; CDR2 reads LQKENI. The CDR3 loop reads CASSPGDYEQYF. CDR3 nucleotide sequence: TGTGCCAGCTCACCAGGGGACTACGAGCAGTACTTC.

The chain combines TRBV11-2 with TRBJ2-5, with 9 bases that match TRBD2. The CDR3 covers 16 residues. With 4 bases clipped from V and 1 base from J, the junction kept 7 bases outside the gene matches. Germline lookup yields CDR1 SGHAT and CDR2 FQNNGV. CDR3 sequence reads: CASSSRTSEVQETQYF. For the CDR3, the DNA is TGTGCCAGCAGCTCTAGGACTAGCGAGGTCCAAGAGACCCAGTACTTC.

This chain links TRBV9 with TRBJ2-5, with 7 bases matching TRBD1. CDR1 and CDR2 (germline): SGDLS, YYNGEE. The CDR3 is 13 amino acids. The V segment lost 4 bases and the J segment 5 bases; nucleotides outside the gene matches: 5. In nucleotides, the CDR3 is TGTGCCAGCAGCCCTACAGGGGCGGAGACCCAGTACTTC. This encodes CASSPTGAETQYF.

V usage is TRBV5-1 and J usage is TRBJ2-1, with D maybe TRBD2 (7 bases). The V and J ends lost 4 bases and 1 base respectively, with 21 bases between them. This CDR3 spans 18 amino acids. Germline loops: CDR1 SGHRS, CDR2 YFSETQ. The CDR3 nucleotides are TGCGCCAGCAGCCTAAAAGTCGGCGGGGGCGCGTCCTACAATGAGCAGTTCTTC. This codes for CASSLKVGGGASYNEQFF.

J is TRBJ2-5 and V is TRBV28; 12 positions match TRBD2. The DNA end favors TRBJ2-7, so the J call may be wrong. Germline CDR1 reads MDHEN; CDR2 reads SYDVKM. This CDR3 comprises 15 residues. The CDR3 DNA reads TGTGCCAGCAGTCGTTCTAGCGGGAGGGCCTACGAGCAGTACTTC. Translation: CASSRSSGRAYEQYF.

The CDR3, as DNA: TGTGCCTGGAGTGTAAGGGCAGGACCCCAGCATTTT. Translating gives CAWSVRAGPQHF. V gene TRBV30 combines with J gene TRBJ1-5; D is unresolved. From germline, CDR1 is GTSNPN and CDR2 SVGIG (reference sequence). The CDR3 spans 12 residues. V was shortened by 0 bases and J by 10 bases, with 10 bases between the two germline ends.

The V and J genes are TRBV29-1 and TRBJ2-1, with 7 bases identical to TRBD2. The CDR3 has 13 residues. Germline CDR1 reads SQVTM; CDR2 reads ANQGSEA. The V gene end was trimmed by 4 bases and the J gene end by 8 bases; junction bases not matched to a gene: 8. Here the CDR3 reads CSVAAGVGDEQFF. CDR3 sequence (DNA): TGCAGCGTTGCGGCGGGAGTCGGGGATGAGCAGTTCTTC.

This chain links TRBV19 with TRBJ1-5; the D gene is possibly TRBD1 (5 bases). The germline V and J ends were trimmed by 9 bases and 7 bases, with 22 bases remaining between them. The CDR3 totals 15 residues. Germline CDR1 is LNHDA and CDR2 is SQIVND (reference sequence). The CDR3 DNA sequence: TGTGCCAGCGTAGACGAAACGGGGGGGTCCCAGCCCCAGCATTTT. It codes for CASVDETGGSQPQHF.

In its sample, this clone was seen a few times. The CDR3 DNA follows: TGTGCCAGCAGTATCCGGATGGACAATGAGCAGTTCTTC. Translating it yields CASSIRMDNEQFF. This chain joins TRBV28 and TRBJ2-1; D call uncertain. The CDR3 has 13 amino acids. Germline V lookup: CDR1 MDHEN, CDR2 SYDVKM. With 5 bases removed from V and 5 bases from J, the gap between germline ends came to 10 bases. Variable domain in full (rest from reference TRBV28 and TRBJ2-1): DVKVTQSSRYLVKRTGEKVFLECVQDMDHENMFWYRQDPGLGLRLIYFSYDVKMKEKGDIPEGYSVSREKKERFSLILESASTNQTSMYLCASSIRMDNEQFFGPGTRLTVL.

This clone showed up just once. J is TRBJ2-2 and V is TRBV18; D perhaps matches TRBD2 (5 bases). With 2 bases removed from V and 6 bases from J, the gap between germline ends came to 13 bases. The germline V gene has CDR1 KGHSH and CDR2 LQKENI. This CDR3 region has 15 residues. The CDR3 nucleotides read TGTGCCAGCTCACCATTCCCTAGCTCCGCCGGGGAGCTGTTTTTT. This codes for CASSPFPSSAGELFF.

By share, this clone counts as large. The chain recombines TRBV6-4 with TRBJ2-2; TRBD1 matches 8 bases. With V trimmed by 0 bases and J by 3 bases, 0 bases remained unmatched. The germline V gene has CDR1 MRHNA and CDR2 SNTAGT. The CDR3 spans 15 residues. The CDR3 loop reads CASSDSQGDTGELFF. The CDR3 nucleotides read TGTGCCAGCAGTGACTCACAGGGGGACACCGGGGAGCTGTTTTTT.

This CDR3 is CASSFSGSCYEQFF. In DNA form, the CDR3 reads TGTGCCAGCAGCTTCAGCGGGAGTTGCTATGAGCAGTTCTTC. The chain combines TRBV21-1 with TRBJ2-1; the D segment call TRBD2 is taken from the table without a DNA check. TRBV21-1 is termed a pseudogene. The CDR3 contains 14 residues.

Comments on this clone: The junction and the germline gene differ at one end; a read error may be behind it. The sample contains more than one DNA sequence encoding this CDR3. The V and J genes are TRBV7-8 and TRBJ1-2, with 9 bases aligning to TRBD1. CDR1 and CDR2 from the germline V gene are SGHVS and FQNEAQ. The CDR3 spans 16 residues. The CDR3 DNA is TGCGCCAGCAGCTTACGCCGGGACAGGGTAGACTATGGCTACACCTTC. This codes for CASSLRRDRVDYGYTF.

The genes are TRBV28 and TRBJ2-3; 10 nucleotides agree with TRBD2. This CDR3 contains 13 residues. After removal of 10 bases from V and 2 bases from J, the junction contained 3 bases not matched to a gene. Germline V gene lookup returns CDR1 MDHEN and CDR2 SYDVKM. CDR3 sequence reads: CAIAGGVTDTQYF. The CDR3 DNA is TGTGCCATAGCGGGAGGCGTCACAGATACGCAGTATTTT.

V is TRBV6-1 and J is TRBJ2-5; 7 nucleotides line up with TRBD2. Trimming at V came to 2 bases and at J to 2 bases, leaving 11 bases not matched to a gene. Per germline, CDR1 MNHNS and CDR2 SASEGT. The CDR3 is 17 residues long. Written as DNA, the CDR3 is TGTGCCAGCAGTGAATGGGGGGGAGGGCCGGGGCAAGAGACCCAGTACTTC. Its protein product is CASSEWGGGPGQETQYF.

The chain employs TRBV7-9 and TRBJ2-5; tentatively, D is TRBD1 (6 bases). The J call may not be correct, given that the DNA end is closer to TRBJ2-7. Germline loops: CDR1 SEHNR, CDR2 FQNEAQ (reference sequence). This CDR3 spans 13 amino acids. This CDR3 is CASSSKDRYEQYF. The CDR3, as DNA: TGTGCCAGCAGCTCCAAGGACAGATACGAGCAGTACTTC.

The chain recombines TRBV5-4 with TRBJ2-1; 11 nucleotides align to TRBD2. The CDR3 runs to 18 residues. V shed 5 bases and J 0 bases; nucleotides not matched to a gene: 10. Germline values: CDR1 SGHNT, CDR2 YYREEE (reference sequence). The CDR3 DNA sequence: TGTGCCAGCAGAGACGGGACTAGCGGCACGAGCTCCTACAATGAGCAGTTCTTC. It specifies CASRDGTSGTSSYNEQFF.

This clone was detected a few times. The rearrangement joins TRBV18 to TRBJ1-1; D is undetermined. CDR3 length equals 12 residues. V dropped 1 base and J dropped 8 bases, with 8 bases sitting between them. Germline CDR1 is KGHSH and CDR2 is LQKENI. The CDR3 sequence: CASSPLNSEAFF. The CDR3 nucleotides are TGTGCCAGCTCACCACTAAATTCCGAAGCTTTCTTT.